This TCR beta chain was sequenced in a study of Ad26.COV2.S vaccination and SARS-CoV-2 variants. The CDR3 sequence is 15 residues long. V shed 1 base, J shed 2 bases, and the junction held 2 bases outside the gene matches. Germline loops: CDR1 LNHDA, CDR2 SQIVND (reference sequence). Assay used: immunoSEQ multiplex PCR; TCRdb lists only in-frame clones, some missing. The sample yields nearly 95,000 clones, approximately 81% seen once. This clone was found once. This sequence joins TRBV19 and TRBJ2-7; TRBD1 aligns across 10 bases. This TCR came from a human donor who had recovered from COVID-19. Here the sequenced sample was peripheral blood, taken after recovery from COVID-19. CDR3 loop: CASSIGTGGAYEQYF. The CDR3 region has the DNA TGTGCCAGTAGTATAGGGACAGGGGGTGCCTACGAGCAGTACTTC.